Sequencing of this TCR beta chain was carried out in a study of blood T cell repertoires in COVID-19. Turning to the study itself: The origin of the acute and convalescent COVID-19 samples was the United States, Italy and Spain. Sample material is recorded as cDNA or gDNA derived from T cells, B-cell-depleted T cells, or PBMCs.

Trimming stripped 5 bases from V and 0 bases from J, with 11 bases between. The CDR3 extends over 14 amino acids. CDR1 and CDR2 (germline): SGHNT, YENEEA. Methods used by the authors: Amplifying reference gene primers gave estimates of nucleated cell counts. Profiled with immunoSEQ multiplex PCR; TCRdb holds only in-frame clones, not every one. V and J calls and clone size follow that table, whereas D and trimming were derived from the DNA. The table shows around 72,000 clones, with 84% occurring only once. The receptor was derived from a woman between 55 and 75 years old with acute or convalescent COVID-19. This chain uses TRBV11-3 with TRBJ2-7; TRBD1 is a possible D gene (5 bases). The sequenced sample was peripheral blood. CDR3 DNA: TGTGCCAGCAGCCCAGGGCCGAGCTCCTACGAGCAGTACTTC. Amino acids: CASSPGPSSYEQYF.